The 8 T cell receptor beta chains presented below share a single source sample, sequenced in a study of early T cells in non-severe SARS-CoV-2 infection. Each CDR3 protein is one row after TCRdb ran MiXCR on the 5' RACE reads. The repertoire has around 60,000 distinct CDR3 sequences, about 13% of them found once; the top ten carry 9.5% to 10%. The specimen was whole blood. These receptors originate from an adult who was a healthcare worker with PCR-confirmed SARS-CoV-2 infection or an uninfected control (not recorded which).

CDR3 region: CAIRGTGKETQYF. In DNA, the CDR3 is TGTGCCATTAGAGGGACAGGCAAAGAGACCCAGTACTTC. This chain links TRBV28 with TRBJ2-5; 8 nucleotides align to TRBD1. Germline lookup yields CDR1 MDHEN and CDR2 SYDVKM. Losses at the gene ends were 10 bases for V and 3 bases for J; bases not matched to a gene: 7. This CDR3 contains 13 residues.

This clonotype was seen a single time. A much larger clone differs from this one at a single base, so this may be a read error. CDR3 in DNA: TGCCGCGTTGAATCGGACAGGGGGCGTGGAGAGACCCAGTACTTC. It codes for CRVESDRGRGETQYF. The chain carries TRBV29-1 and TRBJ2-5; TRBD1 aligns across 11 bases. CDR3 length: 15 amino acids. Germline lookup yields CDR1 SQVTM and CDR2 ANQGSEA.

At least ten counts were recorded for this clonotype. The chain couples TRBV5-4 to TRBJ2-5; D call uncertain. The CDR3 runs to 12 residues. V dropped 3 bases and J dropped 2 bases, with 5 bases sitting between them. Looked up from germline, CDR1 is SGHNT and CDR2 is YYREEE (reference sequence). The CDR3, as DNA: TGTGCCAGCAGCTCACAACAAGAGACCCAGTACTTC. Amino acids: CASSSQQETQYF.

This clonotype was seen repeatedly, ten times or more. The rearrangement uses TRBV28 and TRBJ1-1; D not resolved. Germline V CDR1 and CDR2: MDHEN, SYDVKM. This CDR3 is built from 14 residues. The V end lost 4 bases, the J end lost 1 base, and 10 bases lay between the germline ends. CDR3: CASSSGTENTEAFF. The CDR3 DNA reads as TGTGCCAGCAGTTCAGGAACGGAGAACACTGAAGCTTTCTTT.

In this sample, this clonotype turned up a few times. DNA of the CDR3: TGCGCCAGCAGCGGGAACAGGGGGCTCGACACTGAAGCTTTCTTT. The encoded protein is CASSGNRGLDTEAFF. V usage is TRBV5-1 and J usage is TRBJ1-1, with 9 bases that match TRBD1. In germline, CDR1 is SGHRS, CDR2 YFSETQ. V shed 4 bases and J 3 bases; nucleotides not matched to a gene: 7. This CDR3 spans 15 amino acids.

This clonotype was counted only a few times. The chain recombines TRBV20-1 with TRBJ1-5; D unclear. There are 13 residues in the CDR3. Germline CDR1 DFQATT, CDR2 SNEGSKA (reference sequence). The CDR3 region is CSLMDGPNQPQHF. For the CDR3, the DNA is TGCAGCCTCATGGACGGACCAAATCAGCCCCAGCATTTT.

This chain links TRBV28 with TRBJ1-3, with D hard to call. V was cut by 1 base and J by 3 bases, with 7 bases left in between. Germline loops: CDR1 MDHEN, CDR2 SYDVKM. This CDR3 is built from 14 residues. CDR3 region: CASSLSIIGNTIYF. DNA for the CDR3: TGTGCCAGCAGTTTATCCATTATTGGAAACACCATATATTTT. The variable domain in full, completed from reference TRBV28 and TRBJ1-3, reads DVKVTQSSRYLVKRTGEKVFLECVQDMDHENMFWYRQDPGLGLRLIYFSYDVKMKEKGDIPEGYSVSREKKERFSLILESASTNQTSMYLCASSLSIIGNTIYFGEGSWLTVV.

This clonotype was seen ten or more times. The V and J genes are TRBV29-1 and TRBJ2-5; 7 nucleotides match TRBD1. This CDR3 is 13 amino acids long. V lost 8 bases and J lost 3; bases outside the gene matches: 9. The germline gives CDR1 SQVTM, CDR2 ANQGSEA. CDR3 nucleotides: TGCAGCATTAATGCAGGGGGAGAAGAGACCCAGTACTTC. It yields the protein CSINAGGEETQYF.